A single sample is the source of the 14 T cell receptor beta chains below, sequenced in a study of T cell repertoires in breast cancer. Blocking oligonucleotides added to a second nested PCR suppressed unpaired genes. TCRdb redid the calling of the emulsion pairing reads with MiXCR, one entry per CDR3 protein. Of about 40,000 distinct CDR3 sequences listed, roughly 42% are singletons. Primers covering all TCR V genes were used in emulsion RT-PCR on CD8+ T cells. Sequencing was carried out using CD8+ T cells. The receptors originated from a pool of human donors with breast cancer or a healthy control (not recorded which).

To note about this clonotype: A much larger clone lies one base from this, so it may be a read error. CDR3 residues: CASSERGTGAFF. CDR3 bases: TGTGCCAGCTCTGAGAGAGGCACTGGAGCTTTCTTT. V and J are TRBV27 and TRBJ1-1; D not resolved. The CDR3 length is 12 residues. Germline V gene data show CDR1 as MNHEY and CDR2 as SMNVEV (reference sequence).

This sequence joins TRBV2 and TRBJ1-1; D is unresolved. Germline V gene sequence: CDR1 SNHLY, CDR2 FYNNEI. The CDR3 is 12 residues long. Trimming shortened V by 6 bases and J by 3 bases, and 8 bases separated the two germline ends. CDR3: CASSEQDTEAFF. In DNA, the CDR3 is TGTGCCAGCAGCGAACAAGACACTGAAGCTTTCTTT.

This clonotype has only one observation. The rearrangement uses TRBV7-3 and TRBJ2-5; tentatively, D is TRBD1 (7 bases). Germline V lookup: CDR1 SGHTA, CDR2 FQGTGA. V was shortened by 7 bases and J by 1 base, with 22 bases between the two germline ends. The CDR3 spans 17 residues. The CDR3 DNA is TGTGCCAGCACAACCGCGGGGCAGGGGGTCCCCCAAGAGACCCAGTACTTC. Translating gives CASTTAGQGVPQETQYF. Complete variable domain (other parts from reference TRBV7-3 and TRBJ2-5): GAGVSQTPSNKVTEKGKYVELRCDPISGHTALYWYRQSLGQGPEFLIYFQGTGAADDSGLPNDRFFAVRPEGSVSTLKIQRTERGDSAVYLCASTTAGQGVPQETQYFGPGTRLLVL.

Comment on this clonotype: Just one base apart from a much larger clone, this may be a read error. The V gene is TRBV28, the J gene TRBJ1-1; D ambiguous. The germline gives CDR1 MDHEN, CDR2 SYDVKM. Trimming removed 6 bases at V and 6 bases at J, with 17 bases between. This CDR3 comprises 14 residues. CDR3 protein: CASSDPGRRAEAFF. In nucleotides, the CDR3 is TGTGCCAGCAGCGACCCGGGCCGGCGGGCTGAAGCTTTCTTT.

The V call is TRBV6-6, the J call TRBJ1-1; D not certain. CDR1 and CDR2 (germline): MNHNY, SVGAGI (reference sequence). The CDR3 contains 14 residues. V dropped 3 bases and J dropped 4 bases, with 12 bases sitting between them. CDR3 sequence reads: CASSYNGEGTEAFF. Written as DNA, the CDR3 is TGTGCCAGCAGTTATAATGGGGAGGGCACTGAAGCTTTCTTT.

This chain links TRBV6-4 with TRBJ2-5; D remains ambiguous. The CDR3 totals 13 residues. CDR1 MRHNA and CDR2 SNTAGT come from the germline V gene. Trimming stripped 4 bases from V and 1 base from J, with 7 bases between. CDR3 loop: CASSAAPQETQYF. The CDR3 region has the DNA TGTGCCAGCAGTGCAGCTCCCCAAGAGACCCAGTACTTC.

About this clonotype: The junction does not match germline at one end; this may be a read error. This chain connects TRBV7-9 to TRBJ1-1; D unresolved. Germline V gene sequence: CDR1 SEHNR, CDR2 FQNEAQ (reference sequence). This CDR3 is 13 amino acids long. CDR3 DNA: TGTGCCAGCAGCCTCGACTCAAACACTAAAGCTTTCTTT. This sequence encodes CASSLDSNTKAFF.

V gene TRBV11-1 combines with J gene TRBJ1-3; D remains ambiguous. The CDR3 runs 12 residues. Trimming removed 6 bases at V and 0 bases at J, with 3 bases between. From germline, CDR1 is SGHAT and CDR2 FQDESV (reference sequence). The CDR3 sequence is CASRGSGNTIYF. CDR3 nucleotides: TGTGCCAGCAGGGGCTCTGGAAACACCATATATTTT. Drawing the rest from reference TRBV11-1 and TRBJ1-3, the complete variable domain is EAEVAQSPRYKITEKSQAVAFWCDPISGHATLYWYRQILGQGPELLVQFQDESVVDDSQLPKDRFSAERLKGVDSTLKIQPAELGDSAMYLCASRGSGNTIYFGEGSWLTVV.

The CDR3 here is CASSELGTGYTEAFF. The CDR3 nucleotides read TGTGCCAGCAGTGAGTTGGGGACAGGCTACACTGAAGCTTTCTTT. The chain employs TRBV2 and TRBJ1-1, with TRBD1 matching 8 bases. CDR1 SNHLY and CDR2 FYNNEI come from the germline V gene. The CDR3 runs to 15 residues. V dropped 3 bases and J dropped 3; count of bases not matched to a gene: 6.

This clonotype came up a few times. V gene TRBV12-3 or TRBV12-4 combines with J gene TRBJ2-3; 10 nucleotides match TRBD2. CDR3 length: 15 amino acids. J lost 6 bases, V lost 2 bases, and 5 bases had no gene match. CDR3: CASSLQAGGLDTQYF. In DNA, the CDR3 is TGTGCCAGCAGTTTACAAGCGGGGGGGCTGGATACGCAGTATTTT.

The chain is built from TRBV5-1 and TRBJ2-2, with D maybe TRBD1 (7 bases). This CDR3 is built from 15 residues. Germline V gene lookup returns CDR1 SGHRS and CDR2 YFSETQ. V lost 4 bases, J lost 5 bases, and 15 bases lay in between. The DNA for the CDR3 is TGCGCCAGCAGCGCCGGACAGGAGGGGACCGGGGAGCTGTTTTTT. Its protein is CASSAGQEGTGELFF.

The chain combines TRBV19 with TRBJ1-1; D is uncertain. The germline CDR1 and CDR2 sequences are LNHDA and SQIVND (reference sequence). Trimming removed 3 bases at V and 5 bases at J, with 10 bases between. This CDR3 region has 13 residues. The CDR3 DNA reads as TGTGCCAGTAGTATCTCTAAGGTTACTGAAGCTTTCTTT. Its translation: CASSISKVTEAFF.

In this sample, this clonotype turned up once. The V and J genes are TRBV4-1 and TRBJ1-1, with D unresolved. Germline V gene lookup returns CDR1 MGHRA and CDR2 YSYEKL. Deletions cut 6 bases from V and 6 bases from J, with 11 bases between. The CDR3 runs 12 residues. The CDR3 region has the DNA TGCGCCAGCAGTACCAATCCGGCTGAAGCTTTCTTT. Its protein is CASSTNPAEAFF.

This clonotype was recorded many times. The V gene is TRBV7-2, the J gene TRBJ1-1; D unclear. The CDR3 is 14 amino acids. CDR1 is SGHTA, CDR2 FQGNSA, per germline. V gave up 1 base and J gave up 6 bases, with 12 bases separating them. CDR3 in amino acids: CASSLERWRSEAFF. Written as DNA, the CDR3 is TGTGCCAGCAGCTTAGAACGGTGGAGGTCTGAAGCTTTCTTT.